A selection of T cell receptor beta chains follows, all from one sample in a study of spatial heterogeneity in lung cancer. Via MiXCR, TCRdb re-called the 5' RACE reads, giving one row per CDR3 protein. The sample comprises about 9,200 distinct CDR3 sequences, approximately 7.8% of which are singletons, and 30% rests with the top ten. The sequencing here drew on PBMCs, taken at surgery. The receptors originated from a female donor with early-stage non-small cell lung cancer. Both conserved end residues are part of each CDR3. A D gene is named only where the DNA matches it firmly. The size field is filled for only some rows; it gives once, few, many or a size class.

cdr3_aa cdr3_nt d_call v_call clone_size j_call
CASSDMTSGRASTQYF TGTGCCAGCAGTGACATGACTAGCGGGAGGGCCAGTACGCAGTATTTT TRBD2 TRBV25-1 NA TRBJ2-3
CASSLAGAETQYF TGTGCCAGCAGCCTAGCGGGGGCGGAGACCCAGTACTTC TRBD2 TRBV3-1 medium-sized TRBJ2-5
CASCALAGGGNEQFF TGTGCCAGCTGTGCTCTAGCGGGAGGGGGTAATGAGCAGTTCTTC TRBD2 TRBV6-5 few TRBJ2-1
CASSRDQGNTEAFF TGTGCCAGCAGCCGAGACCAGGGGAACACTGAAGCTTTCTTT NA TRBV3-1 medium-sized TRBJ1-1
CASRTGTPNEKLFF TGTGCCAGCAGAACCGGGACACCAAATGAAAAACTGTTTTTT NA TRBV12-3/TRBV12-4 NA TRBJ1-4
CASSATGVGKRENIQYF TGTGCCAGCAGCGCGACAGGGGTTGGCAAGCGAGAAAACATTCAGTACTTC TRBD1 TRBV5-4 many TRBJ2-4
CASSQMLDGELFF TGTGCCAGCAGCCAAATGTTGGACGGGGAGCTGTTTTTT NA TRBV14 many TRBJ2-2
CASSISGGGYNEQFF TGTGCCAGCAGCATTAGCGGGGGGGGCTACAATGAGCAGTTCTTC TRBD2 TRBV9 many TRBJ2-1
CASSRGGVENEQFF TGTGCCAGCAGCCGTGGGGGAGTAGAGAATGAGCAGTTCTTC NA TRBV11-2 many TRBJ2-1
CASSYSGRGMNTEAFF TGTGCCAGCAGTTACTCGGGCAGAGGGATGAACACTGAAGCTTTCTTT NA TRBV6-5 medium-sized TRBJ1-1
CASSQEFLEVTDTQYF TGCGCCAGCAGCCAAGAGTTCCTGGAAGTCACAGATACGCAGTATTTT NA TRBV4-3 NA TRBJ2-3
CSVGAGSTTDTQYF TGCAGCGTTGGGGCAGGGTCTACGACAGATACGCAGTATTTT NA TRBV29-1 NA TRBJ2-3
CATRSGLSSYEQYF TGTGCCACCAGATCGGGACTCAGCTCCTACGAGCAGTACTTC NA TRBV10-3 many TRBJ2-7
CSAGEGRGTYEQYF TGCAGTGCAGGAGAGGGGAGGGGAACCTACGAGCAGTACTTC TRBD2 TRBV20-1 medium-sized TRBJ2-7
CASSLDQGNNSPLHF TGCGCCAGCAGCTTGGATCAGGGCAATAATTCACCCCTCCACTTT NA TRBV5-1 medium-sized TRBJ1-6
CASKVTDYEQYF TGTGCCAGCAAGGTGACAGACTACGAGCAGTACTTC NA TRBV6-1 NA TRBJ2-7
CASSSLQGAAEAFF TGTGCCAGCAGCTCGCTACAGGGGGCGGCTGAAGCTTTCTTT TRBD1 TRBV4-2 NA TRBJ1-1
CASSPGVTNEKLFF TGTGCCAGCTCACCAGGAGTAACTAATGAAAAACTGTTTTTT NA TRBV18 many TRBJ1-4
CASSLKVADTQYF TGTGCCAGCAGTTTAAAGGTCGCAGATACGCAGTATTTT NA TRBV28 few TRBJ2-3
CASTLGIRGSKYTGELFF TGTGCCAGCACCTTAGGGATCCGGGGGTCTAAGTACACCGGGGAGCTGTTTTTT NA TRBV7-2 many TRBJ2-2
CASSLRTDYEQYF TGTGCCAGCAGTCTACGGACAGACTACGAGCAGTACTTC NA TRBV27 medium-sized TRBJ2-7
CASTTPGSGQPQHF TGTGCCAGTACCACCCCAGGGTCCGGACAGCCCCAGCATTTT NA TRBV19 many TRBJ1-5
CSVVGTQSLGQFF TGCAGCGTTGTAGGGACTCAGAGTCTGGGGCAGTTCTTC NA TRBV29-1 NA TRBJ2-1
CASSQGSNSPLHF TGTGCCAGCAGCCAGGGGAGCAATTCACCCCTCCACTTT NA TRBV7-9 medium-sized TRBJ1-6
CASSATNPRGGRYEQYF TGTGCCAGCAGCGCCACTAACCCGCGGGGGGGCCGGTACGAGCAGTACTTC TRBD2 TRBV7-6 many TRBJ2-7
CASSTSGVMNTEAFF TGTGCCAGCAGCACTAGCGGGGTAATGAACACTGAAGCTTTCTTT NA TRBV9 many TRBJ1-1
CASGVNEQFF TGCGCCAGCGGGGTTAATGAGCAGTTCTTC NA TRBV10-2 once TRBJ2-1
CASSSIAGGKETQYF TGTGCCAGCAGCTCTATAGCGGGAGGGAAAGAGACCCAGTACTTC TRBD2 TRBV13 many TRBJ2-5
CASTPPGTSGTGELFF TGTGCCAGTACCCCCCCCGGGACTAGTGGCACCGGGGAGCTGTTTTTT TRBD2 TRBV19 many TRBJ2-2
CSVRTGGTDTEAFF TGCAGCGTTCGGACGGGGGGGACGGATACTGAAGCTTTCTTT NA TRBV29-1 many TRBJ1-1
CASSETGRLNTEAFF TGTGCCAGTAGCGAAACCGGACGGCTGAACACTGAAGCTTTCTTT NA TRBV19 many TRBJ1-1
CASSQDIGTGFQYF TGTGCCAGCAGCCAAGATATCGGGACAGGGTTTCAGTACTTC TRBD1 TRBV3-1 many TRBJ2-4
CASSEGQGEVIGEQFF TGCGCCAGCAGCGAGGGACAGGGGGAGGTTATCGGTGAGCAGTTCTTC TRBD1 TRBV5-1 many TRBJ2-1
CASSFDGGGNTGELFF TGTGCCAGCAGCTTTGACGGGGGAGGGAACACCGGGGAGCTGTTTTTT NA TRBV5-5 many TRBJ2-2
CSAGTGSGSNQPQHF TGCAGTGCTGGGACAGGGAGTGGTAGCAATCAGCCCCAGCATTTT TRBD1 TRBV20-1 NA TRBJ1-5
CASSLRTPQSYEQYF TGTGCCAGCAGCTTAAGAACGCCGCAATCCTACGAGCAGTACTTC NA TRBV11-2 many TRBJ2-7
CASSSGLAGEHEQFF TGTGCCAGCAGCTCAGGACTAGCGGGAGAACATGAGCAGTTCTTC TRBD2 TRBV7-9 medium-sized TRBJ2-1
CSARDFRGQGAAGETQYF TGCAGTGCTAGAGATTTTCGAGGACAGGGGGCAGCTGGGGAGACCCAGTACTTC TRBD1 TRBV20-1 few TRBJ2-5
CASSLRLDGDEQYF TGCGCCAGCAGCCTGCGACTAGATGGAGACGAGCAGTACTTC NA TRBV5-1 medium-sized TRBJ2-7
CASRTSGTYEQYF TGTGCCAGCAGGACTAGCGGGACCTACGAGCAGTACTTC TRBD2 TRBV6-6 few TRBJ2-7
CASTQMGGRSAFF TGTGCCAGCACCCAGATGGGGGGACGGTCAGCTTTCTTT NA TRBV2 medium-sized TRBJ1-1
CASSESGVNGYTF TGTGCCAGCAGTGAGAGCGGAGTTAATGGCTACACCTTC NA TRBV2 many TRBJ1-2
CASKGGSGEKLFF TGTGCCAGTAAAGGGGGCAGCGGTGAAAAACTGTTTTTT TRBD1 TRBV12-3/TRBV12-4 NA TRBJ1-4
CASSLAGPRSNQPQHF TGCGCCAGCAGCTTGGCCGGGCCAAGGAGCAATCAGCCCCAGCATTTT NA TRBV5-1 many TRBJ1-5
CATSLGKTYTDTQYF TGTGCCACCAGCCTAGGGAAGACCTACACAGATACGCAGTATTTT NA TRBV24-1 few TRBJ2-3
CSARSESRTDSNQPQHF TGCAGTGCTAGATCTGAGTCCCGGACAGATAGCAATCAGCCCCAGCATTTT NA TRBV20-1 many TRBJ1-5
CASSSNGGYTF TGTGCCAGCAGTTCTAATGGTGGCTACACCTTC NA TRBV27 few TRBJ1-2
CASRPSQGTSYEQYF TGTGCCAGCAGGCCTTCTCAGGGGACATCGTACGAGCAGTACTTC NA TRBV6-5 many TRBJ2-7
CSVESWPTDTQYF TGCAGCGTTGAAAGTTGGCCCACAGATACGCAGTATTTT NA TRBV29-1 NA TRBJ2-3
CASSQDRFEAAAQYF TGTGCCAGCAGCCAAGATCGTTTTGAAGCTGCAGCGCAGTATTTT NA TRBV3-1 few TRBJ2-3
CASSFLREFGTEAFF TGTGCCAGCAGTTTCCTCAGGGAGTTTGGTACTGAAGCTTTCTTT NA TRBV6-5 many TRBJ1-1
CSAPGFGRGSYNEQFF TGCAGTGCTCCGGGATTCGGGAGGGGTTCCTACAATGAGCAGTTCTTC TRBD2 TRBV20-1 many TRBJ2-1
CASSYGGVQETQYF TGTGCCAGCAGTTACGGGGGGGTACAAGAGACCCAGTACTTC TRBD2 TRBV6-5 many TRBJ2-5
CASSGTGEYGYTF TGTGCCAGCAGCGGGACAGGCGAATATGGCTACACCTTC TRBD1 TRBV9 many TRBJ1-2
CSANFQETQYF TGCAGTGCTAACTTCCAAGAGACCCAGTACTTC NA TRBV20-1 few TRBJ2-5
CASTDDRGFTEAFF TGTGCCAGCACGGACGACAGGGGATTCACTGAAGCTTTCTTT TRBD1 TRBV19 few TRBJ1-1